This note documents a single T cell receptor beta chain sequence. The entry originates in a study of PD-1 and CTLA-4 blockade in melanoma. The table came from immunoSEQ multiplex PCR; TCRdb's copy has only in-frame clones and leaves some out. Here the sample spans 15,000 to 20,000 clones, more than 65% being singletons. V lost 5 bases to trimming and J lost 0 bases, with 3 bases between them. The germline V gene has CDR1 KGHDR and CDR2 SFDVKD. This CDR3 spans 13 amino acids. The V call is TRBV24-1, the J call TRBJ2-2; D remains ambiguous. The TCR sequence derives from a human donor with melanoma. Sequenced here: CD8+ T cells from peripheral blood, sampled before anti-PD-1 treatment. The CDR3 loop reads CATSVTNTGELFF. The CDR3 nucleotides are TGTGCCACCAGTGTAACGAACACCGGGGAGCTGTTTTTT.